One sample yielded the 30 T cell receptor beta chains listed below, sequenced in a study of cytomegalovirus exposure and HLA in healthy donors. The PCR employed 60 Vbeta primers together with 13 Jbeta primers. TCRdb keeps only in-frame clones here, not all; method: immunoSEQ multiplex PCR. The sample includes fewer than 65,000 clones, more than 75% of them seen just once. Sequenced sample: PBMCs. All receptors come from a man aged 18 to 29 in good health and CMV-seronegative.

This chain joins TRBV7-9 and TRBJ1-1; 7 bases are a match to TRBD1. Germline CDR1 SEHNR, CDR2 FQNEAQ (reference sequence). J gave up 6 bases and V 3 bases, and 1 base lay outside the gene matches. The CDR3 spans 12 residues. The CDR3 DNA sequence: TGTGCCAGCAGCTTCGGGACAGCTGAAGCTTTCTTT. Protein: CASSFGTAEAFF.

The chain recombines TRBV7-6 with TRBJ2-7, with D perhaps TRBD1 (5 bases). The CDR3 sequence is 12 residues long. Germline V lookup: CDR1 SGHVS, CDR2 FNYEAQ. The germline V and J ends were trimmed by 5 bases and 4 bases, with 9 bases remaining between them. The CDR3 is CASSPTDYEQYF. CDR3 bases: TGTGCCAGCAGCCCGACAGATTACGAGCAGTACTTC. The full variable domain, with the rest looked up from reference TRBV7-6 and TRBJ2-7, is GAGVSQSPRYKVTKRGQDVALRCDPISGHVSLYWYRQALGQGPEFLTYFNYEAQQDKSGLPNDRFSAERPEGSISTLTIQRTEQRDSAMYRCASSPTDYEQYFGPGTRLTVT.

V gene TRBV5-1 combines with J gene TRBJ2-2, with TRBD1 matching over 8 bases. V lost 4 bases and J lost 0; bases outside the gene matches: 2. This CDR3 comprises 15 residues. CDR1 SGHRS and CDR2 YFSETQ come from the germline V gene. The chain's CDR3 is CASSPDRANTGELFF. CDR3 nucleotide sequence: TGCGCCAGCAGCCCGGACAGGGCGAACACCGGGGAGCTGTTTTTT.

The chain is built from TRBV6-6 and TRBJ2-7; D perhaps matches TRBD1 (7 bases). Trimming took 11 bases from V and 1 from J, leaving 24 bases between them. The CDR3 covers 16 residues. Per germline, CDR1 MNHNY and CDR2 SVGAGI (reference sequence). Written as DNA, the CDR3 is TGTGCCTCCCTCCGGGCAGGGGGGACCACTTCCTACGAGCAGTACTTC. It encodes CASLRAGGTTSYEQYF.

This rearrangement joins TRBV7-2 to TRBJ2-7; D unresolved. CDR1 SGHTA and CDR2 FQGNSA come from the germline V gene. With 0 bases removed from V and 3 bases from J, the gap between germline ends came to 9 bases. The CDR3 has 14 amino acids. CDR3 loop: CASSLARDNYEQYF. The CDR3 coding sequence is TGTGCCAGCAGCTTAGCGAGAGATAACTACGAGCAGTACTTC.

This clone showed up just a few times. The rearrangement joins TRBV10-3 to TRBJ1-4, with TRBD1 matching over 9 bases. From germline, CDR1 is ENHRY and CDR2 SYGVKD. The length of the CDR3 is 17 residues. V lost 6 bases and J lost 7; bases outside the gene matches: 15. For the CDR3, the DNA is TGTGCCATCAGCCCTGGGACAGGGACGTATAGTGGTGAAAAACTGTTTTTT. This gives the protein CAISPGTGTYSGEKLFF.

This chain connects TRBV9 to TRBJ2-7, with 10 bases that match TRBD1. V lost 4 bases and J lost 5; bases outside the gene matches: 9. The CDR3 has 15 residues. CDR1 is SGDLS, CDR2 YYNGEE, per germline. CDR3 sequence reads: CASSPSGTGANEQYF. CDR3 bases: TGTGCCAGCAGCCCTAGTGGGACAGGGGCCAACGAGCAGTACTTC.

Here the CDR3 reads CAGEEGGTGELFF. CDR3 in DNA: TGTGCCGGAGAGGAGGGGGGGACCGGGGAGCTGTTTTTT. The chain joins TRBV6-1 to TRBJ2-2, with D possibly TRBD2 on 7 matching bases. The CDR3 is 13 amino acids. With 11 bases removed from V and 5 bases from J, the gap between germline ends came to 15 bases. In germline, CDR1 is MNHNS, CDR2 SASEGT.

This clone was picked up a small number of times. The chain joins TRBV12-5 to TRBJ1-2, with D unclear. Trimming took 7 bases from V and 0 from J, leaving 6 bases between them. Germline CDR1 is LGHNT and CDR2 is FRNRAP. The CDR3 runs 12 residues. The CDR3 bases are TGTGCTAGTGCCTCGTCTAACTATGGCTACACCTTC. This translates into CASASSNYGYTF. Full variable domain (missing parts from reference TRBV12-5 and TRBJ1-2): DARVTQTPRHKVTEMGQEVTMRCQPILGHNTVFWYRQTMMQGLELLAYFRNRAPLDDSGMPKDRFSAEMPDATLATLKIQPSEPRDSAVYFCASASSNYGYTFGSGTRLTVV.

The V call is TRBV10-2, the J call TRBJ2-5; 9 bases are a match to TRBD2. The CDR3 spans 17 residues. The germline V gene has CDR1 WSHSY and CDR2 SAAADI. J gave up 2 bases and V 2 bases, and 9 bases lay outside the gene matches. The CDR3 region has the DNA TGCGCCAGCAGTGAGCCCCCGAGCGGGGGGTCACAAGAGACCCAGTACTTC. Translating it yields CASSEPPSGGSQETQYF.

The rearrangement uses TRBV6-1 and TRBJ1-5, with no clear D. The CDR3 loop spans 13 amino acids. Germline lookup yields CDR1 MNHNS and CDR2 SASEGT. Trimming cost V 10 bases and J 4 bases, with 14 bases left between them. The CDR3 coding sequence is TGTGCCACCTCGACAAGTAGAAATCAGCCCCAGCATTTT. It yields the protein CATSTSRNQPQHF.

The chain joins TRBV6-4 to TRBJ2-5; TRBD2 matches at 12 bases. V lost 3 bases and J lost 1; bases outside the gene matches: 3. This CDR3 has 16 amino acids. Per the germline V gene, CDR1 is MRHNA and CDR2 is SNTAGT. In DNA, the CDR3 is TGTGCCAGCAGTGAAACTAGCGGGGGGCCCCAAGAGACCCAGTACTTC. This sequence encodes CASSETSGGPQETQYF.

This clone appeared a few times. The V and J genes are TRBV25-1 and TRBJ2-1, with TRBD2 matching 7 bases. Germline-derived CDR1 and CDR2 are MGHDK and SYGVNS. The CDR3 is 15 residues long. After removal of 5 bases from V and 1 base from J, the junction contained 5 bases not matched to a gene. The CDR3 DNA reads TGTGCCAGCAGTCCCGGGGGGTTGTCCTACAATGAGCAGTTCTTC. Its translation is CASSPGGLSYNEQFF.

The gene calls are TRBV9 and TRBJ2-7; TRBD1 aligns across 9 bases. The length of the CDR3 is 14 residues. The V gene end was trimmed by 2 bases and the J gene end by 4 bases; junction bases not matched to a gene: 4. The germline V gene has CDR1 SGDLS and CDR2 YYNGEE. CDR3 coding DNA: TGTGCCAGCAGCGTCGGACAGGGGCAGTACGAGCAGTACTTC. The encoded protein is CASSVGQGQYEQYF. The entire variable domain, with the rest obtained from reference TRBV9 and TRBJ2-7, is as follows: DSGVTQTPKHLITATGQRVTLRCSPRSGDLSVYWYQQSLDQGLQFLIQYYNGEERAKGNILERFSAQQFPDLHSELNLSSLELGDSALYFCASSVGQGQYEQYFGPGTRLTVT.

The chain has TRBV18 and TRBJ1-5; 9 bases line up with TRBD1. V dropped 3 bases and J dropped 5; count of bases not matched to a gene: 5. Germline V gives CDR1 KGHSH, CDR2 LQKENI. There are 15 residues in the CDR3. CDR3 protein: CASSPTGGRDQPQHF. In DNA form, the CDR3 reads TGTGCCAGCTCACCGACAGGGGGGAGGGATCAGCCCCAGCATTTT.

This clone has only a few counts. CDR3 sequence reads: CASGPGRRAEAFF. CDR3 sequence (DNA): TGTGCCAGCGGGCCTGGGAGGAGGGCTGAAGCTTTCTTT. The V gene is TRBV5-6, the J gene TRBJ1-1; D remains ambiguous. V was trimmed by 7 bases and J by 6 bases, leaving 16 bases between them. The length of the CDR3 is 13 residues. CDR1 and CDR2 (germline): SGHDT, YYEEEE.

This chain connects TRBV30 to TRBJ1-2, with D perhaps matching TRBD1 (5 bases). The CDR3 has 13 residues. CDR1 is GTSNPN, CDR2 SVGIG, per germline (reference sequence). V was shortened by 1 base and J by 5 bases, with 11 bases between the two germline ends. The chain's CDR3 is CAWSGSQGYGYTF. CDR3 coding DNA: TGTGCCTGGAGTGGCTCTCAGGGTTATGGCTACACCTTC.

The chain combines TRBV6-6 with TRBJ2-7; no clear D. Trimming cost V 2 bases and J 0 bases, with 11 bases left between them. Germline V CDR1 and CDR2: MNHNY, SVGAGI (reference sequence). CDR3 length: 15 residues. CDR3 in amino acids: CASSYDPTASYEQYF. DNA for the CDR3: TGTGCCAGCAGTTACGACCCCACAGCCTCCTACGAGCAGTACTTC.

The J gene is TRBJ2-7, the V gene TRBV2; a weak D match, TRBD1 (5 bases). Germline assignment: CDR1 SNHLY and CDR2 FYNNEI. CDR3 length: 15 residues. V dropped 0 bases and J dropped 1 base, with 10 bases sitting between them. The CDR3 spells CASSEASGISYEQYF. In nucleotides, the CDR3 is TGTGCCAGCAGTGAAGCCTCAGGGATTTCCTACGAGCAGTACTTC.

The gene calls are TRBV19 and TRBJ1-1; D is unresolved. Per germline, CDR1 LNHDA and CDR2 SQIVND (reference sequence). This CDR3 spans 14 amino acids. V lost 8 bases and J 0 bases, leaving 13 bases between the germline ends. This CDR3 is CASFRGFMNTEAFF. The CDR3 DNA follows: TGTGCCAGTTTTAGAGGTTTCATGAACACTGAAGCTTTCTTT.

This chain links TRBV6-5 with TRBJ1-2; D not certain. Germline CDR1 MNHEY, CDR2 SVGAGI. V was cut by 7 bases and J by 8 bases, with 20 bases left in between. This CDR3 comprises 14 residues. The CDR3 region has the DNA TGTGCCAGCAAAAGAAGAGATACTCACTGGGGCTACACCTTC. Its translation: CASKRRDTHWGYTF.

The J gene is TRBJ2-7, the V gene TRBV6-5; D gene unclear. Germline loops: CDR1 MNHEY, CDR2 SVGAGI. The CDR3 is 15 residues long. Between the trimmed V and J ends, which lost 3 bases and 1 base, there was a span of 13 bases. The CDR3 sequence: CASSYNSDLSYEQYF. For the CDR3, the DNA is TGTGCCAGCAGTTATAACAGTGACCTATCCTACGAGCAGTACTTC.

The rearrangement uses TRBV7-2 and TRBJ1-1; D unresolved. Per the germline V gene, CDR1 is SGHTA and CDR2 is FQGNSA. V lost 8 bases, J lost 6 bases, and 13 bases lay in between. The CDR3 runs 12 residues. The CDR3 DNA reads as TGTGCCAGCGGATTTCGGGGAGCTGAAGCTTTCTTT. Translation: CASGFRGAEAFF.

The genes are TRBV6-5 and TRBJ1-1; 10 bases agree with TRBD1. Germline assignment: CDR1 MNHEY and CDR2 SVGAGI. The V gene end was trimmed by 2 bases and the J gene end by 4 bases; junction bases not matched to a gene: 1. CDR3 length equals 14 residues. CDR3 protein: CASSYGTGVTEAFF. DNA of the CDR3: TGTGCCAGCAGTTACGGGACAGGGGTCACTGAAGCTTTCTTT.

CDR3 residues: CAWSVQGWYGYTF. DNA of the CDR3: TGTGCCTGGAGTGTACAGGGTTGGTATGGCTACACCTTC. V and J are TRBV30 and TRBJ1-2, with a tentative D call TRBD1 (6 bases). Germline loops: CDR1 GTSNPN, CDR2 SVGIG (reference sequence). The V gene lost 0 bases and the J gene lost 5 bases, with 10 bases spanning the gap. This CDR3 comprises 13 residues. The full variable domain, in which reference TRBV30 and TRBJ1-2 provide the parts outside the CDR3, is SQTIHQWPATLVQPVGSPLSLECTVEGTSNPNLYWYRQAAGRGLQLLFYSVGIGQISSEVPQNLSASRPQDRQFILSSKKLLLSDSGFYLCAWSVQGWYGYTFGSGTRLTVV.

The chain is built from TRBV30 and TRBJ1-1; D gene uncertain. The CDR3 length is 14 residues. Trimming removed 1 base from V and 4 bases from J, with 13 bases in between. Per the germline V gene, CDR1 is GTSNPN and CDR2 is SVGIG (reference sequence). The CDR3 spells CAWSASREGTEAFF. CDR3 nucleotides: TGTGCCTGGAGTGCTAGTAGAGAGGGCACTGAAGCTTTCTTT.

The rearrangement links TRBV10-1 to TRBJ1-5; D remains ambiguous. Germline values: CDR1 WNHNN, CDR2 SYGVQD (reference sequence). The V gene lost 0 bases and the J gene lost 3 bases, with 9 bases spanning the gap. This CDR3 spans 15 amino acids. CDR3 sequence (DNA): TGCGCCAGCAGTGAGTCTGGCGGGGTCAATCAGCCCCAGCATTTT. It encodes CASSESGGVNQPQHF.

This clone was detected a few times. The V and J genes are TRBV14 and TRBJ2-6, with no clear D. In germline, CDR1 is SGHDN, CDR2 FVKESK. V shed 4 bases and J shed 1 base, with 8 bases lying between them. This CDR3 comprises 15 residues. CDR3 region: CASSLLGSGANVLTF. The CDR3 nucleotides read TGTGCCAGCAGCCTCCTCGGGTCTGGGGCCAACGTCCTGACTTTC.

This clone was picked up one time. The genes are TRBV6-5 and TRBJ2-7; a possible D gene is TRBD2 (6 bases). Trimming pared 2 bases from V and 2 bases from J, leaving 13 bases between. The V gene's germline CDR1 is MNHEY and CDR2 SVGAGI. The CDR3 covers 15 residues. The CDR3 spells CASSYGGGFAYEQYF. DNA of the CDR3: TGTGCCAGCAGTTACGGTGGGGGGTTCGCCTACGAGCAGTACTTC.

This chain joins TRBV4-1 and TRBJ2-3; 8 nucleotides match TRBD2. CDR1 is MGHRA and CDR2 is YSYEKL in the germline V gene. Trimming took 4 bases from V and 2 from J; bases not matched to a gene: 2. The CDR3 covers 14 residues. The CDR3 protein is CASSPSGLTDTQYF. The CDR3 DNA is TGCGCCAGCAGCCCTAGCGGGCTCACAGATACGCAGTATTTT.